The following is a T cell receptor beta chain sequence with its context. The record originates from a study of blood T cell repertoires in COVID-19. Across the study: Both acute and convalescent COVID-19 samples were obtained from the United States, Italy and Spain.

The germline CDR1 and CDR2 sequences are SGHNT and YENEEA. The germline V and J ends were trimmed by 8 bases and 6 bases, with 20 bases remaining between them. There are 14 residues in the CDR3. Authors' processing steps: Reference gene primer amplification yielded estimated nucleated cell counts. The protocol was immunoSEQ multiplex PCR, while the TCRdb copy is restricted to in-frame clones and leaves out a portion. Clone size and the V and J calls come from that table; the DNA yielded D and trimming. The data hold 150,000 or so clones, with about 88% observed a single time. Patients from Seattle were sampled longitudinally, starting during active infection.

The sequencing input was peripheral blood. This clonotype originated in a man in his 60s with COVID-19, enrolled during active disease. V is TRBV11-3 and J is TRBJ2-7; possibly TRBD1 for D (6 bases). The CDR3 region has the DNA TGTGCCAGCGCTGGGGGCAGGGCGATCGGCGAGCAGTACTTC. This codes for CASAGGRAIGEQYF.